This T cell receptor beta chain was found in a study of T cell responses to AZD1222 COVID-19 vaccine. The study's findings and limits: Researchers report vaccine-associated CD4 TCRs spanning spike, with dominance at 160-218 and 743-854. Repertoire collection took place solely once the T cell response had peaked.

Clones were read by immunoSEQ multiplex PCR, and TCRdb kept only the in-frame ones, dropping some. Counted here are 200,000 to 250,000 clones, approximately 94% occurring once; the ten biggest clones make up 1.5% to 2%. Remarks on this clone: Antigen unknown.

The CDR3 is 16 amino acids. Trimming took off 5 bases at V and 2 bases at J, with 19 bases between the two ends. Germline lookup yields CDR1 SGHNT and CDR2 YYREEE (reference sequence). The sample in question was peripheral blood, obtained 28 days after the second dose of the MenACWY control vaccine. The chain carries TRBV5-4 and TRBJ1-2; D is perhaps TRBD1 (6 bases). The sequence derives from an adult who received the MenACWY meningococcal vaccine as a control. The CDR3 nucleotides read TGTGCCAGCAGAAGTGGGGGCTTCCAGGGGAACTATGGCTACACCTTC. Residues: CASRSGGFQGNYGYTF.